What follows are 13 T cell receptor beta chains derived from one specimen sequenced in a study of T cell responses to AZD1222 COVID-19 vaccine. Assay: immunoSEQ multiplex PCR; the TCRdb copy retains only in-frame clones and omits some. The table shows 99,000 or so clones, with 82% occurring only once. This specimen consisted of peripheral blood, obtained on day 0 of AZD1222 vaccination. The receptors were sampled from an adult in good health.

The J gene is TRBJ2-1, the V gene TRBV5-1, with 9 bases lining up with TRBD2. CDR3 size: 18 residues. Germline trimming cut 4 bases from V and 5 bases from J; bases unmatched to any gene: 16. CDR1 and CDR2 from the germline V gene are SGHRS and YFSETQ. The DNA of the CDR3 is TGCGCCAGCAGCAACCGCCCGCCGGGTAGCGGGGGAAACAATGAGCAGTTCTTC. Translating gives CASSNRPPGSGGNNEQFF.

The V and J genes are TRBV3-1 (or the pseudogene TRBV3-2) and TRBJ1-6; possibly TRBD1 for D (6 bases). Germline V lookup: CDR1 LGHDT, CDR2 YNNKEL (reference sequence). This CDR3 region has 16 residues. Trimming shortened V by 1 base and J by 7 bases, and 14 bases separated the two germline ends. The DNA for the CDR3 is TGTGCCAGCAGCCAAGGAACAGGGTTTGTGAATTCACCCCTCCACTTT. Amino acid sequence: CASSQGTGFVNSPLHF.

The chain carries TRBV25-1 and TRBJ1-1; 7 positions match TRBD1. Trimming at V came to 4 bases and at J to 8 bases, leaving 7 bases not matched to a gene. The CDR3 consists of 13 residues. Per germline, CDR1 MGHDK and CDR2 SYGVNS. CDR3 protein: CASSGPTGSEAFF. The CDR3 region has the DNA TGTGCCAGCAGTGGACCGACAGGGAGCGAAGCTTTCTTT.

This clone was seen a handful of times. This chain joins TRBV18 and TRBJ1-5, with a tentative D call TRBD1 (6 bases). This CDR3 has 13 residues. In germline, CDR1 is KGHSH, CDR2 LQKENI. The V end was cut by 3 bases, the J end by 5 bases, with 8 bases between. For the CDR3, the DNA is TGTGCCAGCTCACCGCCAGGGGATCAGCCCCAGCATTTT. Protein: CASSPPGDQPQHF.

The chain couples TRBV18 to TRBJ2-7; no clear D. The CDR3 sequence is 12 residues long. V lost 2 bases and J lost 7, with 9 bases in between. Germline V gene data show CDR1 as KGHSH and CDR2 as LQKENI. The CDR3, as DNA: TGTGCCAGCTCACCAAGCTCTAGGGAGCAGTACTTC. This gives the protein CASSPSSREQYF.

CDR3 residues: CASSLDGAGTQYF. CDR3 nucleotides: TGTGCCAGCAGCTTGGATGGAGCCGGAACCCAGTACTTC. V usage is TRBV5-4 and J usage is TRBJ2-5; D gene ambiguous. V gave up 0 bases and J gave up 8 bases, with 11 bases separating them. Germline values: CDR1 SGHNT, CDR2 YYREEE (reference sequence). The CDR3 loop spans 13 amino acids.

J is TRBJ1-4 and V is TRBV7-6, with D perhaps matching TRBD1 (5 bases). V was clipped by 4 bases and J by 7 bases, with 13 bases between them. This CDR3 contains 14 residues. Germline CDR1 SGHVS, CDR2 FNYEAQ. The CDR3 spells CASSSGGGVEKLFF. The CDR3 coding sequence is TGTGCCAGCAGCTCCGGGGGGGGAGTTGAAAAACTGTTTTTT.

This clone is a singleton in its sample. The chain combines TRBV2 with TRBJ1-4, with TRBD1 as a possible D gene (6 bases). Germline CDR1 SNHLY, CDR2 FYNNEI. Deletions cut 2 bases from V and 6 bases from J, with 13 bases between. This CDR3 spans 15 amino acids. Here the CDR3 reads CASSEYRTEYEKLFF. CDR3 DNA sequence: TGTGCCAGCAGTGAATATAGGACAGAGTATGAAAAACTGTTTTTT.

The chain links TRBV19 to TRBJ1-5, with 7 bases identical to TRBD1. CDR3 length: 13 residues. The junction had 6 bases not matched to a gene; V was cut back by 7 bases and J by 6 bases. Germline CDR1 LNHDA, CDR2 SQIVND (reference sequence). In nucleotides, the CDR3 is TGTGCCAGTATGGCCGACAGGGTTCAGCCCCAGCATTTT. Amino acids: CASMADRVQPQHF. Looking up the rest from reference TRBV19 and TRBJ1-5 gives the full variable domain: DGGITQSPKYLFRKEGQNVTLSCEQNLNHDAMYWYRQDPGQGLRLIYYSQIVNDFQKGDIAEGYSVSREKKESFPLTVTSAQKNPTAFYLCASMADRVQPQHFGDGTRLSIL.

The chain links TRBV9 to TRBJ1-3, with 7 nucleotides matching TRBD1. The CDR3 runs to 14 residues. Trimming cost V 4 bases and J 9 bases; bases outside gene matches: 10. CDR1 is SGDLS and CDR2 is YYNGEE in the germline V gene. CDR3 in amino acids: CASSTGTALGTIYF. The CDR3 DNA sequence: TGTGCCAGCAGCACGGGGACAGCTTTGGGCACCATATATTTT.

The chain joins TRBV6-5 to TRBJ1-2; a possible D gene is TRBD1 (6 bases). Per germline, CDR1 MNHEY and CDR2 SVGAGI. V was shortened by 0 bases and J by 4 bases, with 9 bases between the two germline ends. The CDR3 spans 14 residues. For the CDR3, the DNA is TGTGCCAGCAGTTACTCGGACAGATCCTATGGCTACACCTTC. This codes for CASSYSDRSYGYTF.

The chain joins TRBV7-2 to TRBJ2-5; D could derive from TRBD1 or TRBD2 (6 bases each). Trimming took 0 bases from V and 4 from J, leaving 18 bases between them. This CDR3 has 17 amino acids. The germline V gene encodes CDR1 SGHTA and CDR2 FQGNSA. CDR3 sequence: CASSLAAWGAGGETQYF. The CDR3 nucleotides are TGTGCCAGCAGCTTAGCTGCATGGGGGGCCGGGGGAGAGACCCAGTACTTC. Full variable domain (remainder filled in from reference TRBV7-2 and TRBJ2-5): GAGVSQSPSNKVTEKGKDVELRCDPISGHTALYWYRQSLGQGLEFLIYFQGNSAPDKSGLPSDRFSAERTGGSVSTLTIQRTQQEDSAVYLCASSLAAWGAGGETQYFGPGTRLLVL.

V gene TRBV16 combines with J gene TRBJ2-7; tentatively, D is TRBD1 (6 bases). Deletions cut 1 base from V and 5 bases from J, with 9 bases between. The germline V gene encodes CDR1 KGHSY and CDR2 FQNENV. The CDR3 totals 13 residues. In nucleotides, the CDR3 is TGTGCCAGCAGCCAATTGAGGGGGAACGAGCAGTACTTC. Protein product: CASSQLRGNEQYF.